Included here is one T cell receptor (beta chain) sequence, with context. An end of the junction does not agree with germline; a read error may underlie this. The sample is drawn from a study of metastatic and nonmetastatic thyroid tumors. TCRdb re-clonotyped the PCR reads via MiXCR. The sample carries about 20,000 clones, approximately 15% recorded once. Nobody among the patients had been given any treatment before thyroid surgery. The TCR sequence derives from a female donor with papillary thyroid cancer or a benign thyroid nodule (not recorded which). Some clones in this sample may be carry-over from other donors' samples. Input material: tumor tissue.

CDR3 sequence: CATIRDIGSGNEQYF. The CDR3 region has the DNA TGTGCCACCATCAGAGATATCGGAAGTGGGAACGAGCAGTACTTC. The J gene is TRBJ2-7, the V gene TRBV15; D gene ambiguous. In germline, CDR1 is LNHNV, CDR2 YYDKDF (reference sequence). The CDR3 loop spans 15 amino acids.